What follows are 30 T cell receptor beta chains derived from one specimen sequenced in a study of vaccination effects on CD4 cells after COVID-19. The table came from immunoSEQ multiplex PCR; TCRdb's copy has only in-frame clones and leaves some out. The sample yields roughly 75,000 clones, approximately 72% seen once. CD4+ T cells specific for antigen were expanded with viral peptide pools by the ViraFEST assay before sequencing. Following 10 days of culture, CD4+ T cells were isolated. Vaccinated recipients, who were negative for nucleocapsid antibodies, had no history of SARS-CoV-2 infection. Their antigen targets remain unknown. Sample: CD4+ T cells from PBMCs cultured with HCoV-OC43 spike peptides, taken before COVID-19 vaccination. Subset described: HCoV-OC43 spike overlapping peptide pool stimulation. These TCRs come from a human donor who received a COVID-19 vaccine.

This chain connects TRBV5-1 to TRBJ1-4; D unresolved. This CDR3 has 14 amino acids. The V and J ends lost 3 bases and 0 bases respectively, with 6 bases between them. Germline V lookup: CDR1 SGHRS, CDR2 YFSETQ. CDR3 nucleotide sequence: TGCGCCAGCAGCTCTACATCAACTAATGAAAAACTGTTTTTT. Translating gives CASSSTSTNEKLFF.

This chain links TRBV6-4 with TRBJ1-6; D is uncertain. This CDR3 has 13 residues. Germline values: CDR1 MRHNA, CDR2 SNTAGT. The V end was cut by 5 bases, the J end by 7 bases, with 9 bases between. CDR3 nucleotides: TGTGCCAGCAGTCGTGAGCGAAATTCACCCCTCCACTTT. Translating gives CASSRERNSPLHF.

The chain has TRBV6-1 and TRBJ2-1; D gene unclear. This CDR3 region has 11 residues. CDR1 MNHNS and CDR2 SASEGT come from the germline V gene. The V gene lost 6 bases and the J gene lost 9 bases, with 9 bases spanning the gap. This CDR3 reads CASSRDAEQFF. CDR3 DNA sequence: TGTGCCAGCAGCCGCGATGCTGAGCAGTTCTTC.

In nucleotides, the CDR3 is TGTGCCACCAGTGATAAATCCGGGACATACAAAGACGGGGAGCTGTTTTTT. Amino acid sequence: CATSDKSGTYKDGELFF. The chain joins TRBV24-1 to TRBJ2-2; a weak D match, TRBD1 (6 bases). The germline V and J ends were trimmed by 3 bases and 7 bases, with 20 bases remaining between them. Germline V gene lookup returns CDR1 KGHDR and CDR2 SFDVKD. The CDR3 covers 17 residues.

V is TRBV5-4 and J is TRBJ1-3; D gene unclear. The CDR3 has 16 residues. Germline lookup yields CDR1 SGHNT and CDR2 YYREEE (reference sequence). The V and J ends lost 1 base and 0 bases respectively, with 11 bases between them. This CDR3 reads CASSLSPGSSGNTIYF. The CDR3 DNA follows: TGTGCCAGCAGCTTGTCCCCCGGGTCCTCTGGAAACACCATATATTTT.

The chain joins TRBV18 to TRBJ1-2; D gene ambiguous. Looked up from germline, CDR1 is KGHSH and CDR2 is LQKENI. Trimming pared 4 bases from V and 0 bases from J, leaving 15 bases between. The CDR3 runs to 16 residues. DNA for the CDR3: TGTGCCAGCTCACGCGGACCATCCCGATCTAACTATGGCTACACCTTC. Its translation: CASSRGPSRSNYGYTF.

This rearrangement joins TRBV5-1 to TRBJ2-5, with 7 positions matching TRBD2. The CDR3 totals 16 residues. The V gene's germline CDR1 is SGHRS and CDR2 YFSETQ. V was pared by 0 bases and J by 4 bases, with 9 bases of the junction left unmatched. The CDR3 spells CASSLVGGGRSETQYF. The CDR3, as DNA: TGCGCCAGCAGCTTGGTGGGGGGGGGTCGATCAGAGACCCAGTACTTC.

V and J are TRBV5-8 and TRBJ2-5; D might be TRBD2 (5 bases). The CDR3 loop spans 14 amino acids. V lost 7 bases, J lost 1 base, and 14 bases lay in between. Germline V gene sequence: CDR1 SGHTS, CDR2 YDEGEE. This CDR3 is CASPTWSGQETQYF. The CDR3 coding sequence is TGTGCCAGCCCCACGTGGAGCGGCCAAGAGACCCAGTACTTC.

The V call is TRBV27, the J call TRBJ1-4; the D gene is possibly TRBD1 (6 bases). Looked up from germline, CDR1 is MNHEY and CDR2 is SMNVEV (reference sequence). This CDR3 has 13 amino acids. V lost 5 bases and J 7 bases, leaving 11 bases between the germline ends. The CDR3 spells CASSEYRVEKLFF. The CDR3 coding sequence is TGTGCCAGCAGTGAATACAGGGTTGAAAAACTGTTTTTT.

Written as DNA, the CDR3 is TGTGCCAGCAGCAATCGACAGGGCCCCAGGTACATTCAGTACTTC. This codes for CASSNRQGPRYIQYF. This chain uses TRBV11-2 with TRBJ2-4, with TRBD1 matching over 7 bases. The ends lost 5 bases at V and 8 bases at J; junction bases unmatched: 12. The length of the CDR3 is 15 residues. Germline V gene sequence: CDR1 SGHAT, CDR2 FQNNGV.

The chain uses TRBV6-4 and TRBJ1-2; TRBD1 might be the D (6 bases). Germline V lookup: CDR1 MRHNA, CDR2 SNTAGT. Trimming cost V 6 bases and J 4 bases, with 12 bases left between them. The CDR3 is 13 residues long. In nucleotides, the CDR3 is TGTGCCAGCAGCGGCACAGGGACCTATGGCTACACCTTC. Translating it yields CASSGTGTYGYTF.

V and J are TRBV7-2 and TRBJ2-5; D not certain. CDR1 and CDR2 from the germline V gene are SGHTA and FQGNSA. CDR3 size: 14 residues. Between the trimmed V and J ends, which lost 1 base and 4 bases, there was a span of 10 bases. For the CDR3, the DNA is TGTGCCAGCAGCTTAGTCTGGTCGGTAGAGACCCAGTACTTC. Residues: CASSLVWSVETQYF.

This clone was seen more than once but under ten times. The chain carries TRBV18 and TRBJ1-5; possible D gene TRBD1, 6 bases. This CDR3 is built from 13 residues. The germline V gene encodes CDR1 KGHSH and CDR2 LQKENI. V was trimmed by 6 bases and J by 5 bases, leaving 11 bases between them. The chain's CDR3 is CASSAGTYQPQHF. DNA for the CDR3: TGTGCCAGCTCCGCCGGGACATATCAGCCCCAGCATTTT.

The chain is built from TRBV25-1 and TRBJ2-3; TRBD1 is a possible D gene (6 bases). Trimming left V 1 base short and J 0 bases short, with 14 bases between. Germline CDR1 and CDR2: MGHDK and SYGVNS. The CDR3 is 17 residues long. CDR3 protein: CASSEFPRDKSTDTQYF. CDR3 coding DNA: TGTGCCAGCAGTGAATTCCCCCGGGACAAAAGCACAGATACGCAGTATTTT. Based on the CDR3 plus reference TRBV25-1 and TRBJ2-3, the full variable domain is EADIYQTPRYLVIGTGKKITLECSQTMGHDKMYWYQQDPGMELHLIHYSYGVNSTEKGDLSSESTVSRIRTEHFPLTLESARPSHTSQYLCASSEFPRDKSTDTQYFGPGTRLTVL.

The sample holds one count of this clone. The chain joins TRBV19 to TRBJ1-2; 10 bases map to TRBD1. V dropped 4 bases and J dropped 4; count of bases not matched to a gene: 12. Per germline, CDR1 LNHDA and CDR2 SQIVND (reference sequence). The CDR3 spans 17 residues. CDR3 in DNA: TGTGCCAGTAGTAGGACAGGGGGAGATGGACTACTCTATGGCTACACCTTC. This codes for CASSRTGGDGLLYGYTF.

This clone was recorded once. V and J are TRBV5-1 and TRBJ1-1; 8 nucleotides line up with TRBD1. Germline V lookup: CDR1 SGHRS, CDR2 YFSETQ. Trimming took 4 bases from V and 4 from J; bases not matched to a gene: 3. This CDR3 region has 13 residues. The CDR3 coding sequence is TGCGCCAGCAGCGTAACAGGGGGCACTGAAGCTTTCTTT. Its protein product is CASSVTGGTEAFF. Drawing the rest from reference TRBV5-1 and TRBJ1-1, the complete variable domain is KAGVTQTPRYLIKTRGQQVTLSCSPISGHRSVSWYQQTPGQGLQFLFEYFSETQRNKGNFPGRFSGRQFSNSRSEMNVSTLELGDSALYLCASSVTGGTEAFFGQGTRLTVV.

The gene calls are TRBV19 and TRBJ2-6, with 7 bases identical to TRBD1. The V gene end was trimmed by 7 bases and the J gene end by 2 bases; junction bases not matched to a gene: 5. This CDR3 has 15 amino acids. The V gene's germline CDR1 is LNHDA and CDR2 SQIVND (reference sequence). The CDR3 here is CASTTQGAGANVLTF. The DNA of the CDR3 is TGTGCCAGTACAACCCAGGGGGCTGGGGCCAACGTCCTGACTTTC.

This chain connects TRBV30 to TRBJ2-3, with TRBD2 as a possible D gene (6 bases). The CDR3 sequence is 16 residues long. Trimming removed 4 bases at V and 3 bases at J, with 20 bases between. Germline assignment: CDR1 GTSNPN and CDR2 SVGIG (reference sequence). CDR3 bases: TGTGCCTGGACCACTGGTCCGGGACTCGCGACAGATACGCAGTATTTT. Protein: CAWTTGPGLATDTQYF.

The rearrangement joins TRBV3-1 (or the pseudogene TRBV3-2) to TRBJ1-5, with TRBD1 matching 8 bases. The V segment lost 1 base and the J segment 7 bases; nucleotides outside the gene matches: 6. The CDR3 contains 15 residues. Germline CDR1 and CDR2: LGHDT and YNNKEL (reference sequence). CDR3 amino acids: CASSQADREDQPQHF. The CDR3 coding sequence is TGTGCCAGCAGCCAAGCGGACAGGGAAGACCAGCCCCAGCATTTT.

CDR3 amino acids: CASSPDRLNTEAFF. The CDR3 coding sequence is TGTGCCAGCTCACCCGACAGGCTGAACACTGAAGCTTTCTTT. V and J are TRBV18 and TRBJ1-1; a weak D match, TRBD1 (6 bases). The ends were cut back, 3 bases at V and 0 bases at J, with 8 bases in the middle. The CDR3 contains 14 residues. Germline CDR1 reads KGHSH; CDR2 reads LQKENI.

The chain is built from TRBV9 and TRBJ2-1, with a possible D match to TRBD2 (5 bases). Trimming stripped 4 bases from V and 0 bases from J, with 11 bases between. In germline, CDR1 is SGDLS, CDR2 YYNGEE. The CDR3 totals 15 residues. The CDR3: CASSPTINSYNEQFF. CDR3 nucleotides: TGTGCCAGCAGCCCGACTATAAACTCCTACAATGAGCAGTTCTTC.

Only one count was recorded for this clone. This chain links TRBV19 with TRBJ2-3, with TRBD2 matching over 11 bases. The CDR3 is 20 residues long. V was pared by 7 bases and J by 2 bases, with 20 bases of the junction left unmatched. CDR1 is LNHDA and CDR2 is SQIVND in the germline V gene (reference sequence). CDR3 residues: CASNGWGSGGEPRPTDTQYF. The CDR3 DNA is TGTGCCAGTAATGGGTGGGGTAGCGGGGGGGAGCCCCGCCCCACAGATACGCAGTATTTT.

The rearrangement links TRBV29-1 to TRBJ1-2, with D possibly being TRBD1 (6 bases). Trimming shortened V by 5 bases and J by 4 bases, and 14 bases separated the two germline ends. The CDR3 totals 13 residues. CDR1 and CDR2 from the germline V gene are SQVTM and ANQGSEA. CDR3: CSVRTDLFYGYTF. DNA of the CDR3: TGCAGCGTTAGGACAGACCTATTCTATGGCTACACCTTC.

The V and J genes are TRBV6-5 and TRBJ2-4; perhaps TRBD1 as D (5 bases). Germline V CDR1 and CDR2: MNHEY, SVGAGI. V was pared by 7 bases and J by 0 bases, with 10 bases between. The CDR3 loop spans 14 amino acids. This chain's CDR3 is CASTGLLAKNIQYF. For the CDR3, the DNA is TGTGCCAGCACAGGGCTCCTAGCCAAAAACATTCAGTACTTC.

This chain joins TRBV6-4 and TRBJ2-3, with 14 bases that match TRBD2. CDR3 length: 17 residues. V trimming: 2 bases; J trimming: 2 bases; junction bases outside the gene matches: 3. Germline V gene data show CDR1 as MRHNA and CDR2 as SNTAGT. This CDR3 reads CASSDGTSGGNTDTQYF. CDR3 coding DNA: TGTGCCAGCAGTGACGGGACTAGCGGGGGAAACACAGATACGCAGTATTTT.

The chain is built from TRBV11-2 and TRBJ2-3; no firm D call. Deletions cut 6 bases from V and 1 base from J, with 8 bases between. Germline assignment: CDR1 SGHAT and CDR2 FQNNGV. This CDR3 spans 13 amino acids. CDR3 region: CASRPGGTDTQYF. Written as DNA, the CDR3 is TGTGCCAGCAGACCTGGGGGCACAGATACGCAGTATTTT.

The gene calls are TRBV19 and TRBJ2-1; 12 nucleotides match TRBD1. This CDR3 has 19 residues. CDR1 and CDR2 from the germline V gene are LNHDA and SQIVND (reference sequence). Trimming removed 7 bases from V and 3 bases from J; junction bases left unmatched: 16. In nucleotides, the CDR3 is TGTGCCAGTACCCCCGGGGACAGGGGGCGTAAGCGGGGCTACAATGAGCAGTTCTTC. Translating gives CASTPGDRGRKRGYNEQFF.

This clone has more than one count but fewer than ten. The CDR3 region is CASSLLNTEAFF. The DNA for the CDR3 is TGTGCCAGCAGCTTATTGAACACTGAAGCTTTCTTT. The V gene is TRBV7-2, the J gene TRBJ1-1; D gene ambiguous. Per germline, CDR1 SGHTA and CDR2 FQGNSA. The CDR3 has 12 residues. Deletions cut 2 bases from V and 0 bases from J, with 1 base between.

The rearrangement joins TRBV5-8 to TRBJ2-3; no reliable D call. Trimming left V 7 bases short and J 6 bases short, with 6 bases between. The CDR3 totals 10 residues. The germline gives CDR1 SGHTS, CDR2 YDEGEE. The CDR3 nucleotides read TGTGCCAGCCCTGGGGATACGCAGTATTTT. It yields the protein CASPGDTQYF. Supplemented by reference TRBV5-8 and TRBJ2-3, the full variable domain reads EAGVTQSPTHLIKTRGQQATLRCSPISGHTSVYWYQQALGLGLQFLLWYDEGEERNRGNFPPRFSGRQFPNYSSELNVNALELEDSALYLCASPGDTQYFGPGTRLTVL.

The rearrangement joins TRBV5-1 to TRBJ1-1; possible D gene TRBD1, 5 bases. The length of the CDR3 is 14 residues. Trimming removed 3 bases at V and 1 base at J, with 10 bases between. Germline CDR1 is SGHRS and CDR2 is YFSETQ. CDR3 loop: CASSSGDGNTEAFF. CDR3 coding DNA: TGCGCCAGCAGCTCTGGGGACGGGAACACTGAAGCTTTCTTT.